The next 15 T cell receptor beta chains were all read from a single sample in a study of shared clonotypes between healthy human individuals. Assay used: immunoSEQ multiplex PCR; TCRdb lists only in-frame clones, some missing. This table has 2 million to 2.5 million clones, 85% to 95% appearing once. The sequenced sample was naive CD4+ T cells from PBMCs. Subset here: CD45RA+ positively selected. These receptors came from a man between 18 and 29 years old in good health. Some clones in this sample may be carry-over from other donors' samples.

DNA for the CDR3: TGTGCCAGCAGGCTAGGTTACACAGATACGCAGTATTTT. It yields the protein CASRLGYTDTQYF. V gene TRBV2 combines with J gene TRBJ2-3; D gene uncertain. The length of the CDR3 is 13 residues. Trimming took 6 bases from V and 2 from J, leaving 9 bases between them. CDR1 SNHLY and CDR2 FYNNEI come from the germline V gene.

Remarks on this clone: Other DNA sequences from this sample encode an identical CDR3 as well. The chain carries TRBV5-5 and TRBJ2-1, with 9 bases matching TRBD2. The junction had 5 bases not matched to a gene; V was cut back by 4 bases and J by 3 bases. The CDR3 length is 15 residues. Germline V lookup: CDR1 SGHKS, CDR2 YYEKEE (reference sequence). CDR3 DNA: TGTGCCAGCAGCCCCCTAGCGGGAAGCTACAATGAGCAGTTCTTC. It yields the protein CASSPLAGSYNEQFF.

V is TRBV18 and J is TRBJ2-2; 12 bases match TRBD2. The CDR3 extends over 18 amino acids. Germline V gene sequence: CDR1 KGHSH, CDR2 LQKENI. V was pared by 2 bases and J by 1 base, with 5 bases of the junction left unmatched. CDR3 amino acids: CASSPKLAGGLNTGELFF. CDR3 bases: TGTGCCAGCTCACCAAAACTAGCGGGAGGACTGAACACCGGGGAGCTGTTTTTT.

V and J are TRBV7-9 and TRBJ2-1; 7 positions match TRBD1. Trimming at V came to 0 bases and at J to 8 bases, leaving 7 bases not matched to a gene. There are 15 residues in the CDR3. Germline CDR1 and CDR2: SEHNR and FQNEAQ (reference sequence). The CDR3 is CASSLARGLTDEQFF. CDR3 sequence (DNA): TGTGCCAGCAGCTTAGCGAGGGGGCTTACGGATGAGCAGTTCTTC. Combining the CDR3 with reference TRBV7-9 and TRBJ2-1 gives the whole variable domain DTGVSQNPRHKITKRGQNVTFRCDPISEHNRLYWYRQTLGQGPEFLTYFQNEAQLEKSRLLSDRFSAERPKGSFSTLEIQRTEQGDSAMYLCASSLARGLTDEQFFGPGTRLTVL.

The rearrangement uses TRBV6-1 and TRBJ1-2, with a weak D call TRBD1 (5 bases). The CDR3 is made up of 13 amino acids. Germline CDR1 MNHNS, CDR2 SASEGT. This chain's CDR3 is CVLKGDGPSGYTF. The CDR3 nucleotides read TGTGTCCTCAAAGGGGACGGTCCCTCTGGCTACACCTTC.

Concerning this clone itself: This same CDR3 is encoded by further DNA sequences in the sample. The chain carries TRBV27 and TRBJ1-5; D uncertain. V was shortened by 3 bases and J by 6 bases, with 12 bases between the two germline ends. The length of the CDR3 is 14 residues. CDR1 and CDR2 from the germline V gene are MNHEY and SMNVEV (reference sequence). DNA of the CDR3: TGTGCCAGCAGTTTCTCAGGAACCGGTCAGCCCCAGCATTTT. Translating it yields CASSFSGTGQPQHF.

The chain has TRBV4-3 and TRBJ2-6; 10 bases are a match to TRBD1. V trimming: 4 bases; J trimming: 0 bases; junction bases outside the gene matches: 6. The CDR3 is made up of 18 amino acids. Germline CDR1 reads LGHNA; CDR2 reads YSLEER. Here the CDR3 DNA reads TGCGCCAGCAGCCGCGGGACAGGGGCAAACTCTGGGGCCAACGTCCTGACTTTC. This encodes CASSRGTGANSGANVLTF.

This chain connects TRBV7-9 to TRBJ1-1; D not certain. This CDR3 has 16 amino acids. Germline V lookup: CDR1 SEHNR, CDR2 FQNEAQ (reference sequence). V lost 3 bases and J lost 0, with 14 bases in between. The CDR3 loop is CASSFGMDHMNTEAFF. The DNA for the CDR3 is TGTGCCAGCAGCTTCGGGATGGACCACATGAACACTGAAGCTTTCTTT.

This clone has only one observation. CDR3 region: CASSLKTGQTEAFF. The CDR3 region has the DNA TGTGCCAGCAGCCTAAAGACAGGGCAGACTGAAGCTTTCTTT. The V and J genes are TRBV4-2 and TRBJ1-1; the match to TRBD1 covers 7 bases. V lost 4 bases to trimming and J lost 5 bases; unmatched junction nucleotides: 7. There are 14 residues in the CDR3. In germline, CDR1 is LGHNA, CDR2 YNFKEQ.

Regarding this clone: Additional DNA sequences in this sample encode the identical CDR3. J is TRBJ1-1 and V is TRBV28, with a possible D match to TRBD1 (5 bases). Per germline, CDR1 MDHEN and CDR2 SYDVKM. This CDR3 contains 12 residues. V lost 5 bases to trimming and J lost 5 bases, with 9 bases between them. The CDR3 sequence is CASSPGRTEAFF. In DNA form, the CDR3 reads TGTGCCAGCAGTCCAGGGCGAACTGAAGCTTTCTTT.

The chain joins TRBV5-1 to TRBJ1-4, with TRBD1 as a possible D gene (6 bases). The V and J ends lost 0 bases and 14 bases respectively, with 17 bases between them. The CDR3 loop spans 14 amino acids. Germline V gene lookup returns CDR1 SGHRS and CDR2 YFSETQ. The CDR3 bases are TGCGCCAGCAGCTTGGACAGGGCTATGGTTCATCTGTTTTTT. Translation gives CASSLDRAMVHLFF.

The chain joins TRBV28 to TRBJ2-1, with D maybe TRBD2 (5 bases). The germline V gene encodes CDR1 MDHEN and CDR2 SYDVKM. With 3 bases removed from V and 6 bases from J, the gap between germline ends came to 15 bases. This CDR3 spans 15 amino acids. The CDR3 region is CASSFVRTYPNEQFF. DNA for the CDR3: TGTGCCAGCAGTTTCGTGCGGACTTATCCCAATGAGCAGTTCTTC.

The CDR3 DNA follows: TGCGCCAGCAGCCAAGGGCCGGGGAGAACGATCGAGCAGTACTTC. Translating gives CASSQGPGRTIEQYF. V is TRBV4-1 and J is TRBJ2-7; tentatively, D is TRBD2 (5 bases). The V gene's germline CDR1 is MGHRA and CDR2 YSYEKL. This CDR3 comprises 15 residues. The V end lost 1 base, the J end lost 6 bases, and 16 bases lay between the germline ends.

Concerning this clone itself: Other DNA sequences in this specimen translate into the identical CDR3. This chain uses TRBV18 with TRBJ2-1; 10 nucleotides match TRBD1. Germline V gene lookup returns CDR1 KGHSH and CDR2 LQKENI. This CDR3 has 16 residues. V lost 6 bases, J lost 0 bases, and 5 bases stayed unmatched. The CDR3 sequence: CASSPGTGVSYNEQFF. The CDR3 region has the DNA TGTGCCAGCTCCCCTGGGACAGGGGTCTCCTACAATGAGCAGTTCTTC.

A note on this clone: The same CDR3 is also encoded by other DNA sequences in this sample. The J gene is TRBJ1-5, the V gene TRBV30; D unclear. The CDR3 loop spans 13 amino acids. Germline V lookup: CDR1 GTSNPN, CDR2 SVGIG (reference sequence). V lost 0 bases to trimming and J lost 4 bases, with 7 bases between them. CDR3 loop: CAWSVGENQPQHF. CDR3 nucleotides: TGTGCCTGGAGTGTTGGGGAAAATCAGCCCCAGCATTTT. Supplemented by reference TRBV30 and TRBJ1-5, the full variable domain reads SQTIHQWPATLVQPVGSPLSLECTVEGTSNPNLYWYRQAAGRGLQLLFYSVGIGQISSEVPQNLSASRPQDRQFILSSKKLLLSDSGFYLCAWSVGENQPQHFGDGTRLSIL.